What follows are 8 T cell receptor beta chains derived from one specimen sequenced in a study of blood T cell repertoires in COVID-19. Method: immunoSEQ multiplex PCR; TCRdb's copy keeps in-frame clones and lacks some. Of 25,000 to 35,000 clones in the sample, approximately 89% were seen once. Input material: peripheral blood. Source of these receptors: a human donor with acute or convalescent COVID-19. The donor label of this sample is uncertain.

The CDR3 DNA reads TGTGCCAGCAGAGTCGGAGCCACTGAAGCTTTCTTT. This gives the protein CASRVGATEAFF. The chain has TRBV6-5 and TRBJ1-1; no clear D gene. The CDR3 loop spans 12 amino acids. Trimming took off 6 bases at V and 4 bases at J, with 9 bases between the two ends. CDR1 MNHEY and CDR2 SVGAGI come from the germline V gene.

The V gene is TRBV27, the J gene TRBJ2-7; TRBD2 matches at 7 bases. The V gene's germline CDR1 is MNHEY and CDR2 SMNVEV (reference sequence). Losses at the gene ends were 4 bases for V and 2 bases for J; bases not matched to a gene: 8. CDR3 length: 15 amino acids. The CDR3 sequence is CASSSGGGITYEQYF. The CDR3 nucleotides are TGTGCCAGCAGTTCTGGGGGGGGGATTACCTACGAGCAGTACTTC.

This clone occurred once. This chain uses TRBV7-2 with TRBJ2-7; 8 positions agree with TRBD2. Per germline, CDR1 SGHTA and CDR2 FQGNSA. The CDR3 contains 15 residues. After removal of 1 base from V and 2 bases from J, the junction contained 4 bases not matched to a gene. CDR3 residues: CASSLDGRATYEQYF. CDR3 nucleotides: TGTGCCAGCAGCTTAGACGGGAGGGCAACCTACGAGCAGTACTTC.

This clone was recorded once. This chain uses TRBV19 with TRBJ2-3, with a tentative D call TRBD1 (6 bases). The CDR3 runs 14 residues. Germline CDR1 and CDR2: LNHDA and SQIVND (reference sequence). V shed 1 base and J shed 6 bases, with 11 bases lying between them. Here the CDR3 reads CASSIVGAGDTQYF. Here the CDR3 DNA reads TGTGCCAGTAGTATAGTGGGGGCCGGGGATACGCAGTATTTT.

J is TRBJ2-5 and V is TRBV18, with D perhaps TRBD1 (6 bases). Germline CDR1 and CDR2: KGHSH and LQKENI. Trimming pared 0 bases from V and 5 bases from J, leaving 13 bases between. The CDR3 consists of 15 residues. The CDR3 is CASSPPDQGMETQYF. The CDR3 DNA reads as TGTGCCAGCTCACCACCGGACCAGGGGATGGAGACCCAGTACTTC.

The rearrangement links TRBV11-3 to TRBJ2-5, with 7 nucleotides matching TRBD2. Germline loops: CDR1 SGHNT, CDR2 YENEEA. The CDR3 is 13 residues long. Trimming cost V 6 bases and J 2 bases; bases outside gene matches: 3. CDR3 bases: TGTGCCAGCAGGCCTAGCGGTCAAGAGACCCAGTACTTC. It translates to CASRPSGQETQYF. The variable domain in full, with the rest retrieved from reference TRBV11-3 and TRBJ2-5, is EAGVVQSPRYKIIEKKQPVAFWCNPISGHNTLYWYLQNLGQGPELLIRYENEEAVDDSQLPKDRFSAERLKGVDSTLKIQPAELGDSAVYLCASRPSGQETQYFGPGTRLLVL.

V usage is TRBV1 and J usage is TRBJ1-2. TRBV1 represents a pseudogene. The CDR3 covers 9 residues. The CDR3 nucleotides read TGCCGGGGGGACTATGGCTACACCTTC. It specifies CRGDYGYTF.

The J gene is TRBJ2-3, the V gene TRBV6-4, with D perhaps matching TRBD1 (5 bases). CDR1 MRHNA and CDR2 SNTAGT come from the germline V gene. The CDR3 totals 14 residues. Trimming shortened V by 2 bases and J by 5 bases, and 11 bases separated the two germline ends. The DNA of the CDR3 is TGTGCCAGCAGTGACCAGGGCCGGCTAGATACGCAGTATTTT. Protein: CASSDQGRLDTQYF.